This T cell receptor (beta chain) was sequenced for a study of shared clonotypes between healthy human individuals. Method: immunoSEQ multiplex PCR; TCRdb's copy keeps in-frame clones and lacks some. Of about 1.1 million clones in the sample, around 78% were seen once. The sequence derives from a man aged 18 to 30 in good health. Some clones in this sample may be carry-over from other donors' samples. The material sequenced was memory CD4+ T cells from PBMCs. The sample's subset: CD45RA-negative fraction.

The CDR3 nucleotides read TGTGCCAGCAGCTTGTGGCAGAGCTCCTACGAGCAGTACTTC. It encodes CASSLWQSSYEQYF. The chain is built from TRBV5-4 and TRBJ2-7, with D hard to call. CDR1 is SGHNT, CDR2 YYREEE, per germline (reference sequence). The ends were cut back, 1 base at V and 0 bases at J, with 8 bases in the middle. The CDR3 contains 14 residues.